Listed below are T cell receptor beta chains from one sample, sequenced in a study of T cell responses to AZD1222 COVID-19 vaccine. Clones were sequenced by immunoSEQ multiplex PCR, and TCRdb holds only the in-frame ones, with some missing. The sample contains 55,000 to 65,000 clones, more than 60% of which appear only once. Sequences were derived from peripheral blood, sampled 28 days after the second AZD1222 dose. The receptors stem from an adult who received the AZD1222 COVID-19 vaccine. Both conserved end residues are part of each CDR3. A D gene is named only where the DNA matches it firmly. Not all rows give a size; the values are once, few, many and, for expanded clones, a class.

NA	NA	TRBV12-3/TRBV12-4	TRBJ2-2	CASSFWDGELFF	TGTGCCAGCAGTTTTTGGGACGGGGAGCTGTTTTTT
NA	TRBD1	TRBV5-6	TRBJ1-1	CASSSPGGRNTEAFF	TGTGCCAGCAGCTCCCCAGGGGGACGGAACACTGAAGCTTTCTTT
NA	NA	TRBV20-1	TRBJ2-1	CSASASFSYNEQFF	TGCAGTGCTAGTGCTTCCTTCTCCTACAATGAGCAGTTCTTC
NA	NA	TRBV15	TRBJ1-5	CATSRDPTGQPQHF	TGTGCCACCAGCAGAGATCCGACGGGCCAGCCCCAGCATTTT
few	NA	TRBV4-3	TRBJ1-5	CASSQEAERNQPQHF	TGCGCCAGCAGCCAAGAGGCGGAGCGCAATCAGCCCCAGCATTTT
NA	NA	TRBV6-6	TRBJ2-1	CASSYFRDNEQFF	TGTGCCAGCAGTTACTTCAGAGACAATGAGCAGTTCTTC
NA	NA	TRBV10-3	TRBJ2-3	CAISEPRTDTQYF	TGTGCCATCAGTGAACCTAGGACAGATACGCAGTATTTT
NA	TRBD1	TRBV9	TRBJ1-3	CASSAGQGPVNTIYF	TGTGCCAGCAGCGCGGGACAGGGGCCCGTGAACACCATATATTTT
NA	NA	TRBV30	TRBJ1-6	CAWTPFRGSNSPLHF	TGTGCCTGGACTCCCTTCCGGGGCAGTAATTCACCCCTCCACTTT
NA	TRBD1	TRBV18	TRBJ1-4	CASSSPDRGTEKLFF	TGTGCCAGCTCATCGCCAGACAGGGGAACTGAAAAACTGTTTTTT
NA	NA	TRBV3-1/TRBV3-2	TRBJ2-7	CASSVTRNYEQYF	TGTGCCAGCAGCGTAACTAGGAACTACGAGCAGTACTTC
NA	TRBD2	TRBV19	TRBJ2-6	CASSILRLAGSSGANVLTF	TGTGCCAGTAGTATTCTCAGGCTAGCGGGGAGCTCTGGGGCCAACGTCCTGACTTTC
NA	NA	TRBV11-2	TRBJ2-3	CASSLLISTDTQYF	TGTGCCAGCAGCTTATTGATCAGCACAGATACGCAGTATTTT
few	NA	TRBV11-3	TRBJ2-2	CASSLARRDTGELFF	TGTGCCAGCAGCTTGGCCCGGCGGGACACCGGGGAGCTGTTTTTT
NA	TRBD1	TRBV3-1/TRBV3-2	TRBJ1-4	CASSQRDRNEKLFF	TGTGCCAGCAGCCAACGGGACAGGAATGAAAAACTGTTTTTT
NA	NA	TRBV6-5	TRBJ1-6	CASSSGFNSPLHF	TGTGCCAGCAGCTCAGGGTTCAACTCACCCCTCCACTTT
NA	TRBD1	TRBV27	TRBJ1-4	CASRRGQGVGLGNEKLFF	TGTGCCAGCAGACGCGGACAGGGGGTTGGCTTGGGGAATGAAAAACTGTTTTTT
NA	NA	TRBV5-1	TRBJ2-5	CASKSQETQYF	TGCGCCAGTAAGAGCCAAGAGACCCAGTACTTC
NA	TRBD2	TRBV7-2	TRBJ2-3	CASRPGGSTDTQYF	TGTGCCAGCAGACCCGGGGGGAGCACAGATACGCAGTATTTT
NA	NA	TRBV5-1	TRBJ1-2	CASSNGRDYGYTF	TGCGCCAGCAGCAACGGGAGGGACTATGGCTACACCTTC
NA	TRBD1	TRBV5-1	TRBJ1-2	CASSLGDRDGYTF	TGCGCCAGCAGCTTAGGGGACAGGGATGGCTACACCTTC
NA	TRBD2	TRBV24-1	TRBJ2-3	CATSDDGLAGSSDTQYF	TGTGCCACCAGTGATGACGGACTAGCGGGGTCGTCAGATACGCAGTATTTT
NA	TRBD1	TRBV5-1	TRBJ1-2	CASSRTGSANYGYTF	TGCGCCAGCAGCAGGACAGGGTCGGCTAACTATGGCTACACCTTC
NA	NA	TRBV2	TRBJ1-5	CASSEEQVNQPQHF	TGTGCCAGCAGTGAAGAACAGGTCAATCAGCCCCAGCATTTT
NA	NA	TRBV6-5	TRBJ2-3	CASSYSLKGYTDTQYF	TGTGCCAGCAGTTACTCGTTAAAGGGATACACAGATACGCAGTATTTT
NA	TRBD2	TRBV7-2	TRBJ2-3	CASSQRGFSTDTQYF	TGTGCCAGCAGCCAGCGGGGATTTAGCACAGATACGCAGTATTTT
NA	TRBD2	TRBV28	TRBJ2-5	CASSSPLAGAETQYF	TGTGCCAGCAGTTCACCCCTAGCGGGGGCAGAGACCCAGTACTTC
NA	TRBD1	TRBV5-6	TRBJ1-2	CASTLETGENYGYTF	TGTGCCAGCACCCTGGAGACAGGGGAGAACTATGGCTACACCTTC
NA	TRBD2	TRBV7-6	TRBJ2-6	CASSLVAGTGANVLTF	TGTGCCAGCAGCTTAGTAGCGGGGACCGGGGCCAACGTCCTGACTTTC
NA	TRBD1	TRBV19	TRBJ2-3	CASTRKSQGALTDTQYF	TGTGCCAGTACCAGAAAATCACAGGGGGCGCTTACAGATACGCAGTATTTT
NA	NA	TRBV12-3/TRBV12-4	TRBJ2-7	CASSGQYEQYF	TGTGCCAGCAGTGGACAGTACGAGCAGTACTTC
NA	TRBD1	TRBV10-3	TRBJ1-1	CAISDPSLYRGERTGEAFF	TGTGCCATCAGTGACCCCTCCCTATACAGGGGAGAGAGGACAGGTGAAGCTTTCTTT
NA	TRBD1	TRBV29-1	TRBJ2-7	CSVTTGVLYEQYF	TGCAGCGTCACGACAGGGGTACTGTACGAGCAGTACTTC
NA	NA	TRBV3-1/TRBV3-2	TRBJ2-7	CASSQSPAMEQYF	TGTGCCAGCAGCCAAAGCCCAGCGATGGAGCAGTACTTC
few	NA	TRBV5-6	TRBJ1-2	CASSSRGRGDYGYTF	TGTGCCAGCAGCTCCCGAGGCAGGGGAGACTATGGCTACACCTTC
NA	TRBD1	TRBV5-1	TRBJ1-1	CASSFPRTGNTEAFF	TGCGCCAGCAGCTTCCCTAGGACAGGGAACACTGAAGCTTTCTTT
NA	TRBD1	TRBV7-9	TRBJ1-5	CASSHTGTGGLQPQHF	TGTGCCAGCAGCCACACGGGGACAGGGGGCCTTCAGCCCCAGCATTTT
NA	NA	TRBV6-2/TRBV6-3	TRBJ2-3	CASSWTLPPRDTQYF	TGTGCCAGCAGTTGGACACTTCCCCCTCGAGATACGCAGTATTTT
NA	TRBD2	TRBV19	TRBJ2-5	CASSKLAGGTPVETQYF	TGTGCCAGTAGTAAACTAGCGGGGGGGACCCCAGTGGAGACCCAGTACTTC
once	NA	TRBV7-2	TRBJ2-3	CASSFRATRVADTQYF	TGTGCCAGCAGCTTTAGAGCGACGAGGGTCGCAGATACGCAGTATTTT
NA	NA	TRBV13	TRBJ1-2	CASSPRGIYGYTF	TGTGCCAGCAGCCCTCGGGGGATCTATGGCTACACCTTC
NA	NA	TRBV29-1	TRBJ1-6	CSVEVGAGSPLHF	TGCAGCGTTGAAGTAGGGGCTGGTTCACCCCTCCACTTT
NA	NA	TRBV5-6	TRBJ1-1	CASSLPGGGETEAFF	TGTGCCAGCAGCTTGCCTGGGGGCGGAGAAACTGAAGCTTTCTTT
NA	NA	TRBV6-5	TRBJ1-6	CASVKVGENSPLHF	TGTGCCAGCGTCAAGGTAGGGGAAAATTCACCCCTCCACTTT
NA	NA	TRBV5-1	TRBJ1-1	CASSFTGASSTEAFF	TGCGCCAGCAGCTTTACGGGGGCCTCGAGCACTGAAGCTTTCTTT
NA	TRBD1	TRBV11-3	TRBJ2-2	CASSLVWDRGRTGELFF	TGTGCCAGCAGCTTAGTTTGGGACAGGGGACGTACCGGGGAGCTGTTTTTT
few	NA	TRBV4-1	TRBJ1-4	CASQEANEKLFF	TGCGCCAGCCAGGAGGCTAATGAAAAACTGTTTTTT
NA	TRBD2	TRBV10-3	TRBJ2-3	CAISDLAGLTDTQYF	TGTGCCATCAGTGATCTAGCGGGGCTCACAGATACGCAGTATTTT
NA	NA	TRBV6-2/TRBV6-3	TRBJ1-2	CASSRDYGYTF	TGTGCCAGCAGTAGGGACTATGGCTACACCTTC